This T cell receptor beta chain was observed in a study of T cell responses to AZD1222 COVID-19 vaccine. Study-level results: Donors skewed white British and female; clonal diversity was possibly underestimated. Receipt of two AZD1222 doses was followed by a rise in Spike-specific TCR breadth and depth.

Libraries were prepared by immunoSEQ multiplex PCR; TCRdb keeps only in-frame clonotypes and omits some of them. This table has approximately 170,000 clones, approximately 86% appearing once. Looked up from germline, CDR1 is MNHEY and CDR2 is SVGAGI. The CDR3 consists of 12 residues. V was pared by 7 bases and J by 4 bases, with 10 bases between. With regard to this clone: As yet, its antigen is unknown.

The source was peripheral blood, collected 28 days after the second AZD1222 dose. The chain joins TRBV6-5 to TRBJ1-2; D is undetermined. The TCR was taken from an adult who received the AZD1222 COVID-19 vaccine. In DNA form, the CDR3 reads TGTGCCAGCATATCCCCGTTCTATGGCTACACCTTC. Its protein is CASISPFYGYTF.